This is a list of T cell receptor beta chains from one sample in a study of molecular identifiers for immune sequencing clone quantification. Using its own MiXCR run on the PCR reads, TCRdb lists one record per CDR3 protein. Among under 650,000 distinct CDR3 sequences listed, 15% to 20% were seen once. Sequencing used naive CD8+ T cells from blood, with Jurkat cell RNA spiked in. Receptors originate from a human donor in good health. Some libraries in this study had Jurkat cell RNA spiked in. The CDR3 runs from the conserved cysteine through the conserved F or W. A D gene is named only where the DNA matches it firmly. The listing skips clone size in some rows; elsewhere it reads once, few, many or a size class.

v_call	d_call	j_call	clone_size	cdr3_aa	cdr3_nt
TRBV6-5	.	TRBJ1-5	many	CASSPSDRTNQPQHF	TGTGCCAGCAGTCCCAGCGACAGGACAAATCAGCCCCAGCATTTT
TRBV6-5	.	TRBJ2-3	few	CASGKTDSTDTQYF	TGTGCCAGCGGTAAAACGGACAGCACAGATACGCAGTATTTT
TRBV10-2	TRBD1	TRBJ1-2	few	CASSWDRGQDGYTF	TGCGCCAGCAGCTGGGACAGGGGGCAGGATGGCTACACCTTC
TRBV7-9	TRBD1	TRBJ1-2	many	CASSFTGGGGYGYTF	TGTGCCAGCAGCTTTACAGGGGGAGGAGGCTATGGCTACACCTTC
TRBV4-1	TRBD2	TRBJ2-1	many	CASSQDRLGPLAGAEQFF	TGCGCCAGCAGCCAAGATCGTCTGGGCCCACTAGCGGGAGCTGAGCAGTTCTTC
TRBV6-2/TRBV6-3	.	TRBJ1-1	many	CASSYLTTISWKSNTEAFF	TGTGCCAGCAGTTACTTGACCACAATATCGTGGAAATCGAACACTGAAGCTTTCTTT
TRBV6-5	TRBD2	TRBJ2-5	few	CASSKGLVETQYF	TGTGCCAGCAGTAAGGGACTAGTAGAGACCCAGTACTTC
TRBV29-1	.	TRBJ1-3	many	CSVELWGAEGNTIYF	TGCAGCGTTGAGTTGTGGGGGGCTGAAGGAAACACCATATATTTT
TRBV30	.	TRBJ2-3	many	CASGVDTQYF	TGTGCCAGCGGCGTTGATACGCAGTATTTT
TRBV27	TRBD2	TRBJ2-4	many	CASSSAGVKNIQYF	TGTGCCAGCAGTTCGGCGGGGGTCAAAAACATTCAGTACTTC
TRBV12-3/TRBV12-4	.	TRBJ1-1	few	CANSWGWDTEAFF	TGTGCCAACAGCTGGGGTTGGGACACTGAAGCTTTCTTT
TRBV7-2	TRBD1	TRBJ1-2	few	CASSLSSYRGTNYGYTF	TGTGCCAGCAGCTTATCGTCCTACAGGGGAACTAACTATGGCTACACCTTC
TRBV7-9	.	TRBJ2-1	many	CASSLGSLALSYNEQFF	TGTGCCAGCAGCTTAGGATCCCTTGCCCTATCCTACAATGAGCAGTTCTTC
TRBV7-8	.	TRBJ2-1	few	CASSLFGSGEQFF	TGTGCCAGCAGCTTATTTGGTAGCGGTGAGCAGTTCTTC
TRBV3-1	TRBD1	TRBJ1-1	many	CASSQDHGTGYTEAFF	TGTGCCAGCAGCCAAGACCATGGGACAGGGTACACTGAAGCTTTCTTT
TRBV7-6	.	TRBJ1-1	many	CASSLDAGKNTEAFF	TGTGCCAGCAGCTTAGATGCGGGCAAGAACACTGAAGCTTTCTTT
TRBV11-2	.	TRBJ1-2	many	CASSPAGTVNYGYTF	TGTGCCAGCAGCCCGGCCGGGACCGTCAACTATGGCTACACCTTC
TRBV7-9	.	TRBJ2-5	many	CASSNNIPPGETQYF	TGTGCCAGCAGTAATAACATCCCGCCGGGTGAGACCCAGTACTTC
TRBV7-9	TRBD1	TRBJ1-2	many	CASSSSGTEINYGYTF	TGTGCCAGCAGCTCCTCCGGGACAGAAATTAACTATGGCTACACCTTC
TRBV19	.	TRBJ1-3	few	CACSIMGGSGNTIYF	TGTGCCTGTAGTATTATGGGGGGCTCTGGAAACACCATATATTTT
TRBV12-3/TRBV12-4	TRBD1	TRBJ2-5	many	CASSRPVSTGEAETQYF	TGTGCCAGCAGTAGACCCGTCTCGACAGGGGAGGCAGAGACCCAGTACTTC
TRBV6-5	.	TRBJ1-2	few	CASSYVGRDNDYGYTF	TGTGCCAGCAGTTACGTTGGGAGGGATAATGACTATGGCTACACCTTC
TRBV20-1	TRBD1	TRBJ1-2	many	CSAGGQAASHYGYTF	TGCAGTGCTGGAGGACAGGCGGCATCTCACTATGGCTACACCTTC
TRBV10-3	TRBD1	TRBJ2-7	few	CAISEPRTTGSSYEQYF	TGTGCCATCAGTGAGCCACGTACGACAGGGAGCTCCTACGAGCAGTACTTC
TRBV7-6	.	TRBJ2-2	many	CASSLVLASRVPGELFF	TGTGCCAGCAGCTTAGTGCTAGCGTCTAGAGTTCCCGGGGAGCTGTTTTTT
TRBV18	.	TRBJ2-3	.	CASSTDTRYF	TGTGCCAGCTCGACAGATACGCGGTATTTT
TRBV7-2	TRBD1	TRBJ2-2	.	CASSPTGGAGGELFF	TGTGCCAGCAGCCCAACAGGGGGCGCAGGCGGGGAGCTGTTTTTT
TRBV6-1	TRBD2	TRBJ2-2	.	CASSEIVAGSISGELFF	TGTGCCAGCAGTGAAATTGTAGCGGGGTCCATCTCCGGGGAGCTGTTTTTT
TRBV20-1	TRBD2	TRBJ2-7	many	CSARGRESEQYF	TGCAGTGCTAGGGGGCGGGAGAGCGAGCAGTACTTC
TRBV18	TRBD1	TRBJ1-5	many	CASSSDRGVEQPQHF	TGTGCCAGCTCATCCGACAGGGGAGTAGAGCAGCCCCAGCATTTT
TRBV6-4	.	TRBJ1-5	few	CASSDRQARGEVDTVKGNQPQHF	TGTGCCAGCAGTGACCGGCAGGCGAGGGGGGAGGTCGATACGGTTAAGGGCAATCAGCCCCAGCATTTT
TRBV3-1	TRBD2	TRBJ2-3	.	CASSHLGLAGNTDTQYF	TGTGCCAGCAGCCATCTAGGACTAGCGGGAAACACAGATACGCAGTATTTT
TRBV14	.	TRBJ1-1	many	CASSQATAYTEAFF	TGTGCCAGCAGCCAGGCTACAGCCTACACTGAAGCTTTCTTT
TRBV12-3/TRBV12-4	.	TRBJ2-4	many	CASSPGLNIQYF	TGTGCCAGCAGCCCCGGCTTGAACATTCAGTACTTC
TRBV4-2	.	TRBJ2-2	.	CASSPDVGGPAPGELFF	TGTGCCAGCAGCCCGGACGTAGGGGGTCCGGCCCCAGGGGAGCTGTTTTTT
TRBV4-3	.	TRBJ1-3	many	CASSQDFGGLGNTIYF	TGCGCCAGCAGCCAAGATTTTGGGGGTCTGGGAAACACCATATATTTT
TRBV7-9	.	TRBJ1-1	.	CASSLADASRTEAFF	TGTGCCAGCAGCTTAGCGGACGCTTCCAGGACTGAAGCTTTCTTT
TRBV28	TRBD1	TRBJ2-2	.	CASTLPGQGADPGELFF	TGTGCCAGCACCCTACCGGGACAGGGGGCGGACCCCGGGGAGCTGTTTTTT
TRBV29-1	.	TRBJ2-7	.	CSVEGTGTRVYEQYF	TGCAGCGTTGAAGGCACCGGGACAAGAGTCTACGAGCAGTACTTC
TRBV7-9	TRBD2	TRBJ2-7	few	CASGSVTSGMDEQYF	TGTGCCAGCGGTTCGGTGACTAGCGGGATGGACGAGCAGTACTTC
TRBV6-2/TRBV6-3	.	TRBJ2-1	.	CASGRGVYNEQFF	TGTGCCAGCGGACGCGGGGTCTACAATGAGCAGTTCTTC
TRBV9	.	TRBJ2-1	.	CASSDEGEAYNEQFF	TGTGCCAGCAGTGACGAAGGGGAAGCCTACAATGAGCAGTTCTTC
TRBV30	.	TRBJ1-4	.	CAQDSLNEELFF	TGTGCTCAGGACAGCCTAAATGAAGAACTGTTTTTT
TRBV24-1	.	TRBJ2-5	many	CATSALGQETQYF	TGTGCCACCAGTGCGTTAGGGCAAGAGACCCAGTACTTC
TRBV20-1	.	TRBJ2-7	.	CGARNRGRSSYEQYF	TGCGGTGCTAGAAACCGGGGCAGAAGCTCCTACGAGCAGTACTTC
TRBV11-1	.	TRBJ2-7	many	CASSSPGISREQYF	TGTGCCAGCAGCTCACCCGGGATAAGCCGCGAGCAGTACTTC
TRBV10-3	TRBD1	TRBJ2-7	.	CAISASDRVEQYF	TGTGCCATCAGTGCGTCCGACAGGGTCGAGCAGTACTTC
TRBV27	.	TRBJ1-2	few	CASRPLPGGNYGYTF	TGTGCCAGCCGTCCTCTCCCCGGGGGGAACTATGGCTACACCTTC
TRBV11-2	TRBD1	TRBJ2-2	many	CASSLVAGGDGELFF	TGTGCCAGCAGCTTAGTCGCAGGGGGTGACGGGGAGCTGTTTTTT
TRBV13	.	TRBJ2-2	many	CASSPLPGEDGELFF	TGTGCCAGCAGCCCGCTGCCAGGGGAGGACGGGGAGCTGTTTTTT
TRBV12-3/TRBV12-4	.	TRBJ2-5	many	CASSLGPGDQETQYF	TGTGCCAGCAGTTTAGGTCCAGGAGACCAAGAGACCCAGTACTTC
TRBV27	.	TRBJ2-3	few	CARTEGSSTDTQYF	TGTGCCAGGACGGAGGGTTCTAGCACAGATACGCAGTATTTT